The present T cell receptor beta chain was sequenced within a study of tumor-infiltrating lymphocytes in primary liver carcinoma. V shed 5 bases, J shed 2 bases, and the junction held 7 bases outside the gene matches. The CDR3 consists of 15 residues. Germline V lookup: CDR1 KGHDR, CDR2 SFDVKD. Unsorted bulk tissue of about 20-31 mg yielded co-extracted RNA and DNA. Every tumor yielded five separate sampled regions. The template, about 540 ng total RNA, yielded TCR beta cDNA made with a constant-region primer. Employing slightly modified ARM-PCR, three nested multiplex PCR rounds were run, and these gave rise to the TCR beta libraries. A C-beta reverse primer was combined with TRBV1-TRBV30 forward primers in the first two PCR rounds, and each round had approximately 10 cycles. MiXCR, applied by TCRdb to the multiplex PCR reads, yields one record per CDR3 protein. The sample has under 85,000 distinct CDR3 sequences; around 70% are singletons.

Remarks on this clonotype: The antigen is unknown.

General study findings and limits: A significantly higher top-250-clone fraction was recorded for tumors than for blood (p = 0.039).

Sequencing used liver tumor tissue from sampling region 1. Described subset: tumor region T1, superior pole. The V call is TRBV24-1, the J call TRBJ2-5; 7 bases are shared with TRBD1. This sequence was found in a man aged 40-49 years with primary liver carcinoma and hepatitis B virus infection. CDR3 coding DNA: TGTGCCACCAGTGCGCCTGAGGGGGCGCAAGAGACCCAGTACTTC. Protein sequence: CATSAPEGAQETQYF.